The 26 T cell receptor beta chains in this list originate from one sample, sequenced in a study of radiation and T cells in renal cell carcinoma (dated by TCRdb to between 2020 and 2021). The method was the immunoSEQ multiplex PCR assay. In TCRdb, the immuneACCESS table is reduced to in-frame sequences with V and J assigned. These tables do not hold every clone; where another copy was compared, an unresolved V gene accounts for under half, and the others remain unexplained. The sample includes roughly 130,000 clones, with more than 75% observed a single time. In total, the top ten clones hold 5.8% of the sample. The time point label, as the study defines it: blood 2 weeks post-SBRT. The sample's treatment or condition, from its label and the paper: 15 Gy SBRT to primary tumor, nephrectomy 4 weeks later. This sample comprised blood, obtained from a patient whose treatment included radiotherapy and nephrectomy. The source is a woman in her 70s with renal cell carcinoma.

A single count supports this clone. This chain connects TRBV13 to TRBJ1-6; D gene uncertain. Trimming removed 5 bases at V and 6 bases at J, with 11 bases between. The CDR3 consists of 14 residues. Per the germline V gene, CDR1 is PRHDT and CDR2 is FYEKMQ (reference sequence). This chain's CDR3 is CASSIWAPNSPLHF. DNA for the CDR3: TGTGCCAGCAGCATCTGGGCGCCTAATTCACCCCTCCACTTT.

J is TRBJ2-6 and V is TRBV9; tentatively, D is TRBD2 (6 bases). This CDR3 is built from 16 residues. With 4 bases removed from V and 2 bases from J, the gap between germline ends came to 13 bases. CDR1 is SGDLS, CDR2 YYNGEE, per germline. CDR3 nucleotides: TGTGCCAGCAGCCCCTTGACGGGGGCTGGGGCCAACGTCCTGACTTTC. This gives the protein CASSPLTGAGANVLTF.

The chain links TRBV6-5 to TRBJ1-4; TRBD1 might be the D (5 bases). V was trimmed by 6 bases and J by 5 bases, leaving 10 bases between them. This CDR3 is built from 13 residues. The germline CDR1 and CDR2 sequences are MNHEY and SVGAGI. The DNA for the CDR3 is TGTGCCAGCAGCGTCGACAGAAATGAAAAACTGTTTTTT. Translation: CASSVDRNEKLFF.

The chain combines TRBV5-4 with TRBJ1-1, with 9 bases fitting TRBD1. V shed 2 bases, J shed 5 bases, and the junction held 7 bases outside the gene matches. CDR1 and CDR2 from the germline V gene are SGHNT and YYREEE (reference sequence). This CDR3 is 15 amino acids long. The CDR3 loop reads CASSLGTGSGTEAFF. CDR3 coding DNA: TGTGCCAGCAGCTTAGGGACAGGGTCGGGGACTGAAGCTTTCTTT. Together with reference TRBV5-4 and TRBJ1-1, the CDR3 gives the full variable domain: ETGVTQSPTHLIKTRGQQVTLRCSSQSGHNTVSWYQQALGQGPQFIFQYYREEENGRGNFPPRFSGLQFPNYSSELNVNALELDDSALYLCASSLGTGSGTEAFFGQGTRLTVV.

The gene calls are TRBV14 and TRBJ1-2; D remains unclear. The germline V and J ends were trimmed by 4 bases and 5 bases, with 8 bases remaining between them. From germline, CDR1 is SGHDN and CDR2 FVKESK. There are 12 residues in the CDR3. CDR3 bases: TGTGCCAGCAGCCGGCGGACGTATGGCTACACCTTC. It specifies CASSRRTYGYTF. Combining the CDR3 with reference TRBV14 and TRBJ1-2 gives the whole variable domain EAGVTQFPSHSVIEKGQTVTLRCDPISGHDNLYWYRRVMGKEIKFLLHFVKESKQDESGMPNNRFLAERTGGTYSTLKVQPAELEDSGVYFCASSRRTYGYTFGSGTRLTVV.

The V gene is TRBV19, the J gene TRBJ1-2; D call uncertain. The CDR3 spans 13 residues. V was pared by 2 bases and J by 0 bases, with 4 bases between. Germline V gives CDR1 LNHDA, CDR2 SQIVND (reference sequence). CDR3 protein: CASSIKTNYGYTF. Here the CDR3 DNA reads TGTGCCAGTAGTATAAAAACTAACTATGGCTACACCTTC.

About this clone itself: Different DNA sequences within this sample yield the same CDR3. This chain uses TRBV6-1 with TRBJ1-2; no reliable D call. The V end was cut by 0 bases, the J end by 5 bases, with 10 bases between. CDR3 length: 14 amino acids. Germline lookup yields CDR1 MNHNS and CDR2 SASEGT. CDR3 protein: CASSEAGEGYGYTF. The CDR3 coding sequence is TGTGCCAGCAGTGAAGCGGGCGAGGGATATGGCTACACCTTC.

V is TRBV19 and J is TRBJ1-3, with D uncertain. CDR1 is LNHDA, CDR2 SQIVND, per germline (reference sequence). CDR3 size: 16 residues. The V end was cut by 8 bases, the J end by 4 bases, with 21 bases between. The CDR3 nucleotides are TGTGCCAGTCATGTGCGAGGGAGACTCGGCGGAAACACCATATATTTT. Protein: CASHVRGRLGGNTIYF.

This clone was detected only once. This chain joins TRBV2 and TRBJ1-6; no firm D call. V was trimmed by 6 bases and J by 8 bases, leaving 14 bases between them. Germline CDR1 reads SNHLY; CDR2 reads FYNNEI. This CDR3 has 14 amino acids. The DNA of the CDR3 is TGTGCCAGCAGCGCCGGTGGTGATTATTCACCCCTCCACTTT. Its translation: CASSAGGDYSPLHF. Full variable domain (outside the CDR3, taken from reference TRBV2 and TRBJ1-6): EPEVTQTPSHQVTQMGQEVILRCVPISNHLYFYWYRQILGQKVEFLVSFYNNEISEKSEIFDDQFSVERPDGSNFTLKIRSTKLEDSAMYFCASSAGGDYSPLHFGNGTRLTVT.

This chain uses TRBV5-1 with TRBJ1-2; 7 nucleotides align to TRBD1. The J segment lost 2 bases and the V segment lost 0 bases, leaving 1 base of the junction unmatched. The germline V gene encodes CDR1 SGHRS and CDR2 YFSETQ. This CDR3 is built from 14 residues. The CDR3 loop is CASSLGDRNYGYTF. As DNA, the CDR3 is TGCGCCAGCAGCTTGGGGGACAGAAACTATGGCTACACCTTC.

The rearrangement joins TRBV9 to TRBJ1-1; D call uncertain. CDR1 is SGDLS, CDR2 YYNGEE, per germline. The CDR3 has 14 amino acids. V lost 5 bases and J 4 bases, leaving 15 bases between the germline ends. This chain's CDR3 is CASRPPDSGTEAFF. CDR3 coding DNA: TGTGCCAGCAGGCCCCCGGATAGTGGCACTGAAGCTTTCTTT.

The chain couples TRBV28 to TRBJ1-2; no firm D call. The germline V gene encodes CDR1 MDHEN and CDR2 SYDVKM. There are 15 residues in the CDR3. Trimming left V 6 bases short and J 8 bases short, with 22 bases between. DNA of the CDR3: TGTGCCAGCAGGTCCGTGACGGGGTTCTTTGAGGGCTACACCTTC. Residues: CASRSVTGFFEGYTF.

This chain links TRBV11-3 with TRBJ2-7; maybe TRBD1 (6 bases). Germline CDR1 reads SGHNT; CDR2 reads YENEEA. V dropped 4 bases and J dropped 3 bases, with 16 bases sitting between them. This CDR3 has 15 amino acids. CDR3 in DNA: TGTGCCAGCAGCTGGACAGACAGGAGAGACTACGAGCAGTACTTC. Amino acids: CASSWTDRRDYEQYF.

This clone occurred a few times. V usage is TRBV13 and J usage is TRBJ2-1; TRBD2 matches 7 bases. Looked up from germline, CDR1 is PRHDT and CDR2 is FYEKMQ (reference sequence). J lost 3 bases, V lost 1 base, and 3 bases had no gene match. The CDR3 is 15 residues long. CDR3 region: CASSLVTSDYNEQFF. CDR3 nucleotides: TGTGCCAGCAGCTTAGTCACTAGCGACTACAATGAGCAGTTCTTC.

This clone was observed a single time. The chain is built from TRBV9 and TRBJ1-3; D may be TRBD1 (5 bases). Trimming stripped 5 bases from V and 0 bases from J, with 15 bases between. This CDR3 is 16 amino acids long. The V gene's germline CDR1 is SGDLS and CDR2 YYNGEE. The CDR3 here is CASSADPRGSGNTIYF. DNA of the CDR3: TGTGCCAGCAGTGCCGACCCAAGGGGCTCTGGAAACACCATATATTTT.

The V call is TRBV6-1, the J call TRBJ1-2; no clear D. Germline V lookup: CDR1 MNHNS, CDR2 SASEGT. The germline V and J ends were trimmed by 0 bases and 8 bases, with 10 bases remaining between them. This CDR3 region has 13 residues. The CDR3 protein is CASSEALSSGYTF. The CDR3 coding sequence is TGTGCCAGCAGTGAAGCGCTTAGTAGCGGCTACACCTTC.

V and J are TRBV6-1 and TRBJ2-3; possibly TRBD1 or TRBD2 for D (6 bases each). The CDR3 length is 17 residues. V dropped 4 bases and J dropped 0 bases, with 17 bases sitting between them. Germline CDR1 reads MNHNS; CDR2 reads SASEGT. CDR3 loop: CASSVLQGGGSTDTQYF. CDR3 coding DNA: TGTGCCAGCAGTGTATTACAGGGAGGTGGGAGCACAGATACGCAGTATTTT.

The V and J genes are TRBV14 and TRBJ2-2; 7 nucleotides line up with TRBD1. The germline CDR1 and CDR2 sequences are SGHDN and FVKESK. V lost 4 bases and J lost 9; bases outside the gene matches: 11. The CDR3 covers 15 residues. The CDR3 loop reads CASSPRDSRGRELFF. CDR3 bases: TGTGCCAGCAGCCCCCGGGACAGTCGGGGTCGGGAGCTGTTTTTT.

Ten or more counts support this clone. J is TRBJ1-1 and V is TRBV6-6, with a weak D call TRBD1 (5 bases). The germline V and J ends were trimmed by 5 bases and 9 bases, with 13 bases remaining between them. This CDR3 spans 12 amino acids. The germline V gene has CDR1 MNHNY and CDR2 SVGAGI (reference sequence). The CDR3 DNA sequence: TGTGCCAGCAGTGGCCGGGACGGAAAAGCTTTCTTT. This translates into CASSGRDGKAFF.

The J gene is TRBJ1-1, the V gene TRBV11-2, with D possibly matching TRBD1 (5 bases). Germline V gives CDR1 SGHAT, CDR2 FQNNGV. This CDR3 contains 13 residues. Trimming removed 5 bases from V and 10 bases from J, with 17 bases in between. The CDR3 coding sequence is TGTGCCAGCAGCCCTCTTAGGGGAGGGCCAGCTTTCTTT. It is translated as CASSPLRGGPAFF.

This chain joins TRBV5-1 and TRBJ2-5; D is perhaps TRBD1 (5 bases). The CDR3 contains 14 residues. In germline, CDR1 is SGHRS, CDR2 YFSETQ. V was pared by 1 base and J by 3 bases, with 10 bases between. Written as DNA, the CDR3 is TGCGCCAGCAGCTTGAGGGGTGGAGAAGAGACCCAGTACTTC. Its translation: CASSLRGGEETQYF.

The CDR3 coding sequence is TGTGCCAGTTCCCGGGGACAGGGGGCGATCACCGGGGAGCTGTTTTTT. Amino acid sequence: CASSRGQGAITGELFF. The V gene is TRBV19, the J gene TRBJ2-2; 12 bases fit TRBD1. The CDR3 sequence is 16 residues long. With V trimmed by 8 bases and J by 4 bases, 8 bases remained unmatched. Germline-derived CDR1 and CDR2 are LNHDA and SQIVND (reference sequence).

The V gene is TRBV12-5, the J gene TRBJ2-2; 12 nucleotides agree with TRBD1. This CDR3 comprises 18 residues. The ends lost 1 base at V and 4 bases at J; junction bases unmatched: 7. Germline V CDR1 and CDR2: LGHNT, FRNRAP. CDR3 sequence: CASGLEGTGGRVTGELFF. CDR3 DNA: TGTGCTAGTGGTTTGGAGGGGACAGGGGGCCGGGTCACCGGGGAGCTGTTTTTT.

This chain links TRBV11-2 with TRBJ1-4, with TRBD1 matching over 8 bases. Trimming at V came to 5 bases and at J to 5 bases, leaving 10 bases not matched to a gene. The CDR3 contains 16 residues. Germline V lookup: CDR1 SGHAT, CDR2 FQNNGV. DNA for the CDR3: TGTGCCAGCAGCCGTCCCCCAGGGGGCTTGAATGAAAAACTGTTTTTT. Translating it yields CASSRPPGGLNEKLFF. Full variable domain (rest looked up from reference TRBV11-2 and TRBJ1-4): EAGVAQSPRYKIIEKRQSVAFWCNPISGHATLYWYQQILGQGPKLLIQFQNNGVVDDSQLPKDRFSAERLKGVDSTLKIQPAKLEDSAVYLCASSRPPGGLNEKLFFGSGTQLSVL.

This chain joins TRBV7-2 and TRBJ1-1, with D perhaps TRBD1 (5 bases). Germline V gene sequence: CDR1 SGHTA, CDR2 FQGNSA. V gave up 2 bases and J gave up 1 base, with 17 bases separating them. The CDR3 has 17 residues. Here the CDR3 DNA reads TGTGCCAGCAGCTTAAGGAGACCTAGCAGGGCGAACACTGAAGCTTTCTTT. Its protein is CASSLRRPSRANTEAFF.

In this sample, this clone turned up once. This chain links TRBV7-9 with TRBJ2-6, with 11 bases matching TRBD2. Germline values: CDR1 SEHNR, CDR2 FQNEAQ (reference sequence). Unmatched junction bases numbered 0, after V lost 8 bases and J lost 3 bases. The CDR3 consists of 14 residues. CDR3 sequence: CASGTSGGANVLTF. The CDR3 DNA sequence: TGTGCCAGCGGGACTAGCGGTGGGGCCAACGTCCTGACTTTC.